One sample yielded the 23 T cell receptor beta chains listed below, sequenced in a study of blood T cell repertoires in COVID-19. TCRdb's table, derived via immunoSEQ multiplex PCR, lists solely in-frame clones and lacks some. The sample has fewer than 150,000 clones, roughly 84% seen once. The sequenced sample was peripheral blood. These receptors were taken from a woman aged 40 to 49 with acute or convalescent COVID-19.

The V gene is TRBV3-1 (or the pseudogene TRBV3-2), the J gene TRBJ1-5; no firm D call. The CDR3 covers 14 residues. The ends were cut back, 4 bases at V and 1 base at J, with 8 bases in the middle. CDR1 and CDR2 (germline): LGHDT, YNNKEL (reference sequence). The CDR3 nucleotides read TGTGCCAGCAGCCGGTTGGGCAGCAATCAGCCCCAGCATTTT. Its protein is CASSRLGSNQPQHF.

The chain joins TRBV10-1 to TRBJ2-1; 12 positions match TRBD2. Germline loops: CDR1 WNHNN, CDR2 SYGVQD (reference sequence). V lost 6 bases and J lost 3; bases outside the gene matches: 6. This CDR3 spans 16 amino acids. The CDR3 nucleotides are TGCGCCAGCAGGCGACTAGCGGGGGCCTACTACAATGAGCAGTTCTTC. This encodes CASRRLAGAYYNEQFF.

The chain recombines TRBV19 with TRBJ1-1, with D unclear. The V end was cut by 6 bases, the J end by 6 bases, with 14 bases between. CDR3 length equals 13 residues. Per the germline V gene, CDR1 is LNHDA and CDR2 is SQIVND (reference sequence). CDR3 DNA sequence: TGTGCCAGTAGCTCGGGGAGAGCCGCTGAAGCTTTCTTT. It is translated as CASSSGRAAEAFF. Complete variable domain (other parts from reference TRBV19 and TRBJ1-1): DGGITQSPKYLFRKEGQNVTLSCEQNLNHDAMYWYRQDPGQGLRLIYYSQIVNDFQKGDIAEGYSVSREKKESFPLTVTSAQKNPTAFYLCASSSGRAAEAFFGQGTRLTVV.

The V and J genes are TRBV12-5 and TRBJ2-7; tentatively, D is TRBD1 (6 bases). This CDR3 has 14 residues. CDR1 and CDR2 from the germline V gene are LGHNT and FRNRAP. Trimming stripped 6 bases from V and 2 bases from J, with 14 bases between. CDR3 sequence reads: CASGSGHGTYEQYF. The CDR3 coding sequence is TGTGCTAGTGGGTCGGGACATGGTACCTACGAGCAGTACTTC. Full variable domain (outside the CDR3, taken from reference TRBV12-5 and TRBJ2-7): DARVTQTPRHKVTEMGQEVTMRCQPILGHNTVFWYRQTMMQGLELLAYFRNRAPLDDSGMPKDRFSAEMPDATLATLKIQPSEPRDSAVYFCASGSGHGTYEQYFGPGTRLTVT.

This clone was seen a single time. This chain joins TRBV5-6 and TRBJ2-7; D might be TRBD2 (5 bases). The germline gives CDR1 SGHDT, CDR2 YYEEEE. The length of the CDR3 is 15 residues. Between the trimmed V and J ends, which lost 0 bases and 1 base, there was a span of 11 bases. The CDR3 bases are TGTGCCAGCAGCTTGGTCCAGCGGTCGTCCTACGAGCAGTACTTC. As protein: CASSLVQRSSYEQYF.

The rearrangement joins TRBV24-1 to TRBJ2-1; 11 bases agree with TRBD2. V shed 4 bases, J shed 11 bases, and the junction held 9 bases outside the gene matches. The CDR3 covers 15 residues. Germline CDR1 KGHDR, CDR2 SFDVKD. Written as DNA, the CDR3 is TGTGCCACCAGTGACAGTAGCGGGGGGGAGACAAAGCAGTTCTTC. Translation gives CATSDSSGGETKQFF.

This clone was counted once. The gene calls are TRBV9 and TRBJ1-6; 10 bases fit TRBD1. Germline CDR1 is SGDLS and CDR2 is YYNGEE. This CDR3 has 15 amino acids. V dropped 4 bases and J dropped 9; count of bases not matched to a gene: 7. DNA for the CDR3: TGTGCCAGCAGCTCCGGGACAGGGGCCGCTTCACCCCTCCACTTT. The encoded protein is CASSSGTGAASPLHF.

The CDR3 here is CASSPSRGTSGYTF. Written as DNA, the CDR3 is TGTGCCAGCTCACCTAGCCGGGGGACTTCTGGCTACACCTTC. The chain recombines TRBV18 with TRBJ1-2; the D gene is possibly TRBD1 (5 bases). V was trimmed by 3 bases and J by 7 bases, leaving 15 bases between them. The CDR3 has 14 amino acids. Germline loops: CDR1 KGHSH, CDR2 LQKENI.

CDR3 coding DNA: TGTGCCAGCAGCCAGGGACAGGGTAATTGGAATGAGCAGTTCTTC. Amino acid sequence: CASSQGQGNWNEQFF. The chain joins TRBV5-6 to TRBJ2-1, with 9 bases that match TRBD1. V dropped 4 bases and J dropped 7; count of bases not matched to a gene: 9. The germline V gene encodes CDR1 SGHDT and CDR2 YYEEEE. CDR3 length: 15 amino acids.

This chain joins TRBV15 and TRBJ2-1; possibly TRBD2 for D (5 bases). The CDR3 length is 12 residues. CDR1 LNHNV and CDR2 YYDKDF come from the germline V gene (reference sequence). The V end was cut by 3 bases, the J end by 9 bases, with 9 bases between. The CDR3 DNA is TGTGCCACCAGCAGGGACTTAAGTGAGCAGTTCTTC. Encoded protein: CATSRDLSEQFF.

The chain links TRBV4-3 to TRBJ2-1, with a possible D match to TRBD1 (5 bases). CDR1 is LGHNA and CDR2 is YSLEER in the germline V gene. V dropped 4 bases and J dropped 1 base, with 11 bases sitting between them. This CDR3 is built from 15 residues. In nucleotides, the CDR3 is TGCGCCAGCAGCCCTCGACAGCCATCCTACAATGAGCAGTTCTTC. Protein product: CASSPRQPSYNEQFF.

The V and J genes are TRBV30 and TRBJ1-4, with 7 bases matching TRBD1. CDR1 and CDR2 (germline): GTSNPN, SVGIG (reference sequence). Germline trimming cut 3 bases from V and 7 bases from J; bases unmatched to any gene: 11. The CDR3 has 15 amino acids. The CDR3 region is CAWSPIDRVAEKLFF. In nucleotides, the CDR3 is TGTGCCTGGAGCCCGATAGACAGGGTGGCTGAAAAACTGTTTTTT.

The rearrangement links TRBV30 to TRBJ2-3, with 7 bases identical to TRBD1. Germline V gene sequence: CDR1 GTSNPN, CDR2 SVGIG (reference sequence). The CDR3 totals 15 residues. V shed 0 bases and J 6 bases; nucleotides not matched to a gene: 9. The CDR3 protein is CAWSVDRAIGDTQYF. CDR3 sequence (DNA): TGTGCCTGGAGTGTCGACAGGGCCATCGGGGATACGCAGTATTTT.

V and J are TRBV4-2 and TRBJ2-3, with D perhaps TRBD2 (5 bases). Looked up from germline, CDR1 is LGHNA and CDR2 is YNFKEQ. V was shortened by 1 base and J by 6 bases, with 17 bases between the two germline ends. The CDR3 length is 16 residues. For the CDR3, the DNA is TGTGCCAGCAGCCAAGTAAGTTTCCGCGGGCACGATACGCAGTATTTT. Its protein is CASSQVSFRGHDTQYF.

The chain carries TRBV2 and TRBJ1-2; D possibly corresponds to TRBD1 (5 bases). V was trimmed by 7 bases and J by 4 bases, leaving 13 bases between them. CDR1 is SNHLY, CDR2 FYNNEI, per germline. The CDR3 extends over 13 amino acids. CDR3 residues: CASIGGETYGYTF. For the CDR3, the DNA is TGTGCCAGCATTGGGGGGGAGACCTATGGCTACACCTTC.

The V gene is TRBV7-2, the J gene TRBJ1-2; no firm D call. V was trimmed by 2 bases and J by 5 bases, leaving 12 bases between them. The CDR3 spans 14 residues. CDR1 and CDR2 (germline): SGHTA, FQGNSA. The DNA of the CDR3 is TGTGCCAGCAGCTTATCTCCGGGAGGGTATGGCTACACCTTC. Its protein is CASSLSPGGYGYTF.

The chain couples TRBV10-3 to TRBJ1-1; D is possibly TRBD1 (5 bases). The CDR3 sequence is 12 residues long. CDR1 and CDR2 (germline): ENHRY, SYGVKD. V was pared by 2 bases and J by 8 bases, with 9 bases between. The CDR3 spells CAISEGGAEAFF. The CDR3 nucleotides read TGTGCCATCAGTGAGGGCGGGGCGGAAGCTTTCTTT.

The J gene is TRBJ1-1, the V gene TRBV19; D is possibly TRBD1 (6 bases). Germline CDR1 and CDR2: LNHDA and SQIVND (reference sequence). The CDR3 totals 14 residues. V lost 6 bases and J 3 bases, leaving 14 bases between the germline ends. The CDR3 sequence: CASSLQGFDTEAFF. The CDR3 DNA sequence: TGTGCCAGTAGCCTACAGGGTTTCGACACTGAAGCTTTCTTT.

CDR3 amino acids: CASSLELIQETQYF. CDR3 sequence (DNA): TGTGCCAGCAGCTTAGAACTGATTCAAGAGACCCAGTACTTC. The J gene is TRBJ2-5, the V gene TRBV11-2; D gene uncertain. V shed 0 bases and J shed 2 bases, with 7 bases lying between them. This CDR3 is built from 14 residues. Germline V gene lookup returns CDR1 SGHAT and CDR2 FQNNGV.

The rearrangement joins TRBV20-1 to TRBJ2-7; D is possibly TRBD1 (5 bases). Germline V gene data show CDR1 as DFQATT and CDR2 as SNEGSKA (reference sequence). Trimming pared 3 bases from V and 6 bases from J, leaving 15 bases between. This CDR3 contains 13 residues. The CDR3 DNA follows: TGCAGTGCTAGTTTGTCTGGGCAGGGCGAGCAGTACTTC. Translated, it gives CSASLSGQGEQYF.

The rearrangement joins TRBV10-3 to TRBJ2-7; tentative D call: TRBD1 (5 bases). Trimming removed 6 bases from V and 3 bases from J, with 15 bases in between. The germline CDR1 and CDR2 sequences are ENHRY and SYGVKD. CDR3 length: 14 residues. The CDR3 protein is CAISPGQGNYEQYF. The CDR3 DNA reads TGTGCCATCAGCCCTGGGCAGGGAAACTACGAGCAGTACTTC.

This clone was seen only once. V is TRBV6-6 and J is TRBJ1-4; D remains unclear. CDR1 MNHNY and CDR2 SVGAGI come from the germline V gene (reference sequence). The V end was cut by 6 bases, the J end by 2 bases, with 10 bases between. CDR3 size: 14 residues. DNA of the CDR3: TGTGCCAGCAGCTATACGGGGACTAATGAAAAACTGTTTTTT. It yields the protein CASSYTGTNEKLFF.

This chain joins TRBV5-6 and TRBJ1-2, with D possibly matching TRBD1 (6 bases). The germline gives CDR1 SGHDT, CDR2 YYEEEE. The CDR3 is 15 amino acids. V lost 4 bases and J lost 2, with 15 bases in between. CDR3 amino acids: CASSNLDRMNYGYTF. CDR3 nucleotide sequence: TGTGCCAGCAGCAACCTAGACAGGATGAACTATGGCTACACCTTC.